This is a list of T cell receptor beta chains from one sample in a study of T cells after somatic rescue of genetic block. TCRdb's copy holds only in-frame clones and misses some; the assay was immunoSEQ multiplex PCR. The table has about 14,000 clones, around 72% seen once. Sequencing was carried out using peripheral blood mononuclear cells (PBMCs). The receptor set was obtained from a boy aged 10-17 years. Each CDR3 is given without its conserved first and last residue. The order of the fields is V gene, CDR3 length, CDR3 protein.

TRBV9 | 12 | ASSVGQSNQPQH
TRBV7-3 | 13 | ASSLGVHLNTEAF
TRBV4-1 | 17 | ASSQVGGHLNYSNQPQH
TRBV27 | 16 | ASSLFLIRTGGAGELF
TRBV5-6 | 11 | ASSSWTGDGYT
TRBV7-8 | 14 | ASSLMTAGAQETQY
TRBV7-3 | 13 | ASSFGRGRDNEQF
TRBV27 | 13 | ASSLLGQDNSPLH
TRBV4-2 | 16 | ASSQETGTGFSNQPQH
TRBV7-8 | 14 | ASSIQTVAAGNTIY
TRBV18 | 11 | ASSPTGANVLT
TRBV11-2 | 11 | ASSPGVRYEQY
TRBV23-1 | 12 | ASRSGTSQETQY
TRBV29-1 | 12 | SVAGLEGTDTQY
TRBV2 | 11 | ASSGAATGELF
TRBV27 | 13 | ASSSWSNYNSPLH
TRBV18 | 13 | ASSPLRGRTDTQY
TRBV5-1 | 10 | ASFRAPDTQY
TRBV7-9 | 14 | ASSFSNSGTAWRGT
TRBV5-1 | 12 | ASSSRRFTDTQY
TRBV30 | 15 | AWTLTGLRTGANVLT
TRBV10-2 | 13 | ASSETGTGGYEQY
TRBV13 | 16 | ASSLGLRMGRGTDTQY
TRBV6-1 | 11 | ASTLERGHEQY
TRBV18 | 10 | ASSLGQSEQY
TRBV14 | 11 | ASSLGLNTEAF
TRBV14 | 12 | ASSQDSGSEKLF
TRBV30 | 11 | AWSVQGAGEQY
TRBV27 | 11 | ATSRTMEGEQY
TRBV19 | 14 | ASSIEQGRKRYIQY
TRBV11-1 | 10 | ASSLALGRKF
TRBV7-2 | 11 | ASSFGRHDEQF
TRBV19 | 13 | ASSEQGASPYEQY
TRBV20-1 | 9 | SARDGYEQY
TRBV5-8 | 13 | ASSLSWAVTEKLF
TRBV18 | 13 | ASSPQGLGTDTQY
TRBV28 | 13 | ASSFHVDRVEKLF
TRBV18 | 13 | ASSLGPGGNTEAF
TRBV28 | 13 | ATTSQGANNSPLH
TRBV27 | 15 | ASSLGLAVSGANVLT
TRBV28 | 16 | ASSLLLSQGRATDTQY
TRBV28 | 16 | ASPRDPNLIANTGELF
TRBV10-3 | 17 | AISDANSGKGSGANVLT
TRBV13 | 15 | ASSPSWAGASNSPLH
TRBV4-1 | 14 | ASSPGAGGHQETQY
TRBV6-5 | 13 | ASSYLGQPQETQY
TRBV6-5 | 12 | ASSQAKGKNIQY
TRBV7-2 | 11 | ASRGTVRTEAF
TRBV6-6 | 14 | ASSYRQARVGNTIY
TRBV9 | 13 | ASSVSTAPNTEAF
TRBV11-2 | 13 | ASSFGSGRGDTQY
TRBV7-8 | 10 | ASSLALNGYT
TRBV5-1 | 13 | ASSLAQAGVYEQY
TRBV27 | 11 | ASSLTALAMQY
TRBV11-2 | 13 | ASSLDPRNTGELF